The clone carrying this TCR beta chain was recorded many times. Its cognate antigen is unknown. TCRdb re-derived calls from the 5' RACE reads in MiXCR, one entry per CDR3 protein. Of about 27,000 distinct CDR3 sequences detected, about 4.4% appear once; the ten largest clones hold 4.4%. This record belongs to a study of early T cells in non-severe SARS-CoV-2 infection. Overall study context: Sequencing used unsorted whole-blood bulk RNA, so chains lack pairing.

Germline V CDR1 and CDR2: KGHSH, LQKENI. V was cut by 3 bases and J by 1 base, with 9 bases left in between. There are 14 residues in the CDR3. Study-level results: Private and CD4 specificities were missed by VDJdb matching, which favored anti-spike CD8 responses.

V and J are TRBV18 and TRBJ2-5; tentative D call: TRBD2 (5 bases). Sequencing was done on a sample of whole blood. This receptor was obtained from an adult who was a healthcare worker with PCR-confirmed SARS-CoV-2 infection or an uninfected control (not recorded which). The CDR3 here is CASSPPGLQETQYF. DNA for the CDR3: TGTGCCAGCTCACCCCCCGGACTCCAAGAGACCCAGTACTTC. Full variable domain (outside the CDR3, taken from reference TRBV18 and TRBJ2-5): NAGVMQNPRHLVRRRGQEARLRCSPMKGHSHVYWYRQLPEEGLKFMVYLQKENIIDESGMPKERFSAEFPKEGPSILRIQQVVRGDSAAYFCASSPPGLQETQYFGPGTRLLVL.